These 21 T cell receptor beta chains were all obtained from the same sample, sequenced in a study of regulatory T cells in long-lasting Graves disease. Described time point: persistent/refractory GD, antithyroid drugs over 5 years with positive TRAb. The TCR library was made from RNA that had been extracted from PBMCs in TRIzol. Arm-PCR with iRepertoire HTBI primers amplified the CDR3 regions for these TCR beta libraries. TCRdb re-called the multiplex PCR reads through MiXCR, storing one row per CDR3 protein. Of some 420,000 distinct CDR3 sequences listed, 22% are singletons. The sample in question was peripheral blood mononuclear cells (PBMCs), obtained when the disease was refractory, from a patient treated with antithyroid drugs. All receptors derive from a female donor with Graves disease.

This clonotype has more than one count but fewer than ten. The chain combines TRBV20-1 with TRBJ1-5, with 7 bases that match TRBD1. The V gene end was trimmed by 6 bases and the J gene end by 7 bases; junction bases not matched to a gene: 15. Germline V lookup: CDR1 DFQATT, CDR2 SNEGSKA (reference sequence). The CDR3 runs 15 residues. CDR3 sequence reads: CSARGGGGAGQPQHF. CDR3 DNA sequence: TGCAGTGCAAGGGGCGGAGGGGGCGCGGGACAGCCCCAGCATTTT.

DNA for the CDR3: TGTGCCAGCAGCCAGGGAAGGACTGGAAACACCATATATTTT. The encoded protein is CASSQGRTGNTIYF. The chain uses TRBV3-1 and TRBJ1-3; no clear D. CDR1 is LGHDT and CDR2 is YNNKEL in the germline V gene (reference sequence). The CDR3 consists of 14 residues. The germline V and J ends were trimmed by 3 bases and 2 bases, with 8 bases remaining between them.

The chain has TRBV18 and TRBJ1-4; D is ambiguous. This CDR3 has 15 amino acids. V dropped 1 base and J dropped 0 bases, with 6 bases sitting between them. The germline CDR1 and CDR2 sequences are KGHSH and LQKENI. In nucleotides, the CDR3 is TGTGCCAGCTCACCACAGGACGCAACTAATGAAAAACTGTTTTTT. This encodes CASSPQDATNEKLFF.

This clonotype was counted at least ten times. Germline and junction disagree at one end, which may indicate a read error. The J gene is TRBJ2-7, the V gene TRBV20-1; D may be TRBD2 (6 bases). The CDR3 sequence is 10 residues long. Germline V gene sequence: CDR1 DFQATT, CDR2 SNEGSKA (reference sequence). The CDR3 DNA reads TGTAGTACGGGGGACTACGAGCAGTACTTC. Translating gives CSTGDYEQYF.

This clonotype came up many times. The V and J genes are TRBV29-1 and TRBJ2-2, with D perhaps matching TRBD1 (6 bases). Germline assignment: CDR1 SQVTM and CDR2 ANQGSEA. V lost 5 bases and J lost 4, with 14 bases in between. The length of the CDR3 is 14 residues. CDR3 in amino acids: CSVSQGMITGELFF. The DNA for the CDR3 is TGCAGCGTTTCACAGGGAATGATCACCGGGGAGCTGTTTTTT.

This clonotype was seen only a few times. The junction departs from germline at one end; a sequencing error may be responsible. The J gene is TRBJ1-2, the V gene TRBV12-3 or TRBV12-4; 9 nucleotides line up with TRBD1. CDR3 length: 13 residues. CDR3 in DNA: TGTGCCAGCAGTTCACAGGGGGCGGAAGGCTACGCCTTC. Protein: CASSSQGAEGYAF.

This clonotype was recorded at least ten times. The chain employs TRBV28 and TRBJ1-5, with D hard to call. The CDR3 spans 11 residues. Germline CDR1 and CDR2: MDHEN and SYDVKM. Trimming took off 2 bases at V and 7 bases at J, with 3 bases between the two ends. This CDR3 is CASSLRQPQHF. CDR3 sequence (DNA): TGTGCCAGCAGTTTACGACAGCCCCAGCATTTT.

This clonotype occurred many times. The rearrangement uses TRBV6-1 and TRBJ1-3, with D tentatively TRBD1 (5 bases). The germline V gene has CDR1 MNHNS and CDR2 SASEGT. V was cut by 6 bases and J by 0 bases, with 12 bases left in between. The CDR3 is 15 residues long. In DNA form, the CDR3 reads TGTGCCAGCAGGGTCGGGACTGCCTCTGGAAACACCATATATTTT. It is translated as CASRVGTASGNTIYF.

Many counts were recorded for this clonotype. DNA of the CDR3: TGTGCCAGCAGCTTAAAACACCTCTGGAGGAAGGCGAACACTGAAGCTTTCTTT. It specifies CASSLKHLWRKANTEAFF. This chain connects TRBV7-3 to TRBJ1-1; no definite D call. This CDR3 is built from 18 residues. The V end was cut by 1 base, the J end by 1 base, with 19 bases between. CDR1 and CDR2 from the germline V gene are SGHTA and FQGTGA.

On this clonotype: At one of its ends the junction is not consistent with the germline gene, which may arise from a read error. The CDR3: CASSQDGGRNEQYF. DNA for the CDR3: TGCGCCAGCAGCCAAGATGGGGGAAGGAACGAGCAGTACTTC. This chain uses TRBV7-2 with TRBJ2-7, with D possibly called TRBD1 or TRBD2 (5 bases each). Germline V gene sequence: CDR1 SGHTA, CDR2 FQGNSA. This CDR3 region has 14 residues. Using reference TRBV7-2 and TRBJ2-7 for the parts outside the CDR3, the full variable domain is GAGVSQSPSNKVTEKGKDVELRCDPISGHTALYWYRQSLGQGLEFLIYFQGNSAPDKSGLPSDRFSAERTGGSVSTLTIQRTQQEDSAVYLCASSQDGGRNEQYFGPGTRLTVT.

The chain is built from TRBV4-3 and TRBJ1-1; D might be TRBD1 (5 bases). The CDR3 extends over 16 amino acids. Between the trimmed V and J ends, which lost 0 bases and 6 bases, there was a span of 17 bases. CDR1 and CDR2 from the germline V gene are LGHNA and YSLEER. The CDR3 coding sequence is TGCGCCAGCAGCCAAGATCAGGGCAGCCCAACGCCTGAAGCTTTCTTT. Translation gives CASSQDQGSPTPEAFF.

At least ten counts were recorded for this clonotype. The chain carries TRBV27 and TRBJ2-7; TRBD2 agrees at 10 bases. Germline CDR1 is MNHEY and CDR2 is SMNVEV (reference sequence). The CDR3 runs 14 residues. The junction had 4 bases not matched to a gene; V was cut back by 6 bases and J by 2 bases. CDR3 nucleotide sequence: TGTGCCAGCAGCTACCTAGCGGGAGCCTACGAGCAGTACTTC. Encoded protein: CASSYLAGAYEQYF.

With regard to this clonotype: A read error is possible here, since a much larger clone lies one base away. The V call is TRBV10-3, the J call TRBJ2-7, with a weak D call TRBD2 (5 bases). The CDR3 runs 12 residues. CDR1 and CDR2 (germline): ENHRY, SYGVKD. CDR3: CTISEPGNEQYF. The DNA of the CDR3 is TGTACCATCAGTGAACCCGGGAACGAGCAGTACTTC.

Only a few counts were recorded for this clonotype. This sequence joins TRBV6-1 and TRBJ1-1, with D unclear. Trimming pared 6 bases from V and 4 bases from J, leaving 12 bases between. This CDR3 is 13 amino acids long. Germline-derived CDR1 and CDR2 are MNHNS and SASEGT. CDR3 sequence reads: CASRVTIATEAFF. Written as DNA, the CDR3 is TGTGCCAGCAGAGTGACCATAGCCACTGAAGCTTTCTTT.

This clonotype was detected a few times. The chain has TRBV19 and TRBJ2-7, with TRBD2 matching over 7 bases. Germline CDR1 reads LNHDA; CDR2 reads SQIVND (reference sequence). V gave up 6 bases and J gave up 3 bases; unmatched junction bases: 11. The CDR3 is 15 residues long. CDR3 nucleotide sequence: TGTGCCAGTAGGGGGATAGGAGGACTAGGCTACGAGCAGTACTTC. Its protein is CASRGIGGLGYEQYF.

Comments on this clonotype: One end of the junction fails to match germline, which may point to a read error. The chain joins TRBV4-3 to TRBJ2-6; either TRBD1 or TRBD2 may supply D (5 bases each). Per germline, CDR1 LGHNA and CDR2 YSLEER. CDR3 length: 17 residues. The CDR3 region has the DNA TGCGCCAGCAGCCAACAGTGGGGAGATTCTGGGGCCAACATCCTGACTTTC. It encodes CASSQQWGDSGANILTF.

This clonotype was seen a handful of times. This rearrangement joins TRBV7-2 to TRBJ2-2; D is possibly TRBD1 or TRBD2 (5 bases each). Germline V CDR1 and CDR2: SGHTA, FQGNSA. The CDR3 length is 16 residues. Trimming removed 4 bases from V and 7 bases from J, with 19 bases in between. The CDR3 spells CASSSAGTTRGGELFF. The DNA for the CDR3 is TGTGCCAGCAGCTCCGCCGGGACCACCCGGGGCGGGGAGCTGTTTTTT.

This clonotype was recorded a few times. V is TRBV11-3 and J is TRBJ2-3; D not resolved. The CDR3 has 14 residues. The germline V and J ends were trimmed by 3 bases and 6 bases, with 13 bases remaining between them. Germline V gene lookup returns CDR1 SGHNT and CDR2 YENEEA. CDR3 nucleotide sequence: TGTGCCAGCAGCTTGAGTCTCCGATCGGATACGCAGTATTTT. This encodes CASSLSLRSDTQYF.

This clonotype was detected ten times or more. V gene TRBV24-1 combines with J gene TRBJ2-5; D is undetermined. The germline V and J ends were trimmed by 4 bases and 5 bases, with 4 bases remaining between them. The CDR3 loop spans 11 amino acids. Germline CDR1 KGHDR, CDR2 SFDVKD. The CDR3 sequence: CATSDKETQYF. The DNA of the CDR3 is TGTGCCACCAGTGACAAGGAGACCCAGTACTTC.

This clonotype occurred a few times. The CDR3 coding sequence is TGCAGTGCAGCAGGGGGAGGGACCGGGGAGCTGTTTTTT. Its protein product is CSAAGGGTGELFF. The genes are TRBV20-1 and TRBJ2-2; tentatively, D is TRBD1 or TRBD2 (7 bases each). The germline gives CDR1 DFQATT, CDR2 SNEGSKA (reference sequence). The CDR3 loop spans 13 amino acids. V lost 6 bases to trimming and J lost 5 bases, with 13 bases between them.

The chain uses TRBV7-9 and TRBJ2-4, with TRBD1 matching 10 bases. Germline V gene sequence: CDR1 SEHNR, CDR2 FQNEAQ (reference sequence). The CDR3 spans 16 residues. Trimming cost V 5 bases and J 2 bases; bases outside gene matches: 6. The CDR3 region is CASSQPGQGTKNIQYF. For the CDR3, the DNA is TGTGCCAGCAGCCAACCGGGACAGGGGACCAAAAACATTCAGTACTTC.